This TCR beta chain was captured by sequencing in a study of blood T cell repertoires in COVID-19 (dated by TCRdb to 2020 to 2022). For context, the study as a whole: Collaborator samples came from the United States, Italy and Spain and covered acute and convalescent phases of COVID-19. The repertoires were released in a freely available public database intended as a resource for research on the immune response to SARS-CoV-2. Samples came from the ongoing ImmuneRACE study (first 160 participants) plus 1,254 subjects from 6 global collaborators. Nearly every sample came with metadata listing a de-identified subject ID, COVID-19 status, age in years and sex. Deeply sampled blood TCRbeta repertoires from subjects exposed to, actively infected with, or recovered from COVID-19 were included in the dataset. The prospective study material was composed of cDNA or gDNA derived from T cells, B-cell-depleted T cells, or PBMCs. HLA class I and class II types, where available, came from metadata supplied by the sample provider rather than from assay-based typing.

TCRbeta CDR3 regions were amplified from genomic DNA by means of the immunoSEQ Assay, a bias-controlled multiplex PCR. On the authors' methods: Nucleated cell counts per sample were estimated from amplification of reference gene primers within the assay. To quantify the absolute abundance of each unique TCRbeta CDR3 rearrangement, sequence reads were collapsed and filtered. For each sample, productive Simpson clonality was calculated as the square root of Simpson's diversity index over productive rearrangements. What TCRdb holds here is the immuneACCESS table cut down to in-frame rearrangements. Part of the clones is not present; checked against another copy, under half of the missing clones reflect an unresolved V gene, and the others are unexplained. Clone size and V and J calls were adopted from that table, with D and trimming inferred from the DNA. This sample is represented by around 46,000 clones; around 85% of them were singletons. Over 25% of the sample lies in the top ten.

One collaborating source in Seattle enrolled patients during active infection and followed them longitudinally through the course of disease. Each collaborating institution followed its own protocols to collect whole blood in K2EDTA tubes. For TCRbeta analysis, collaborators shipped samples as frozen whole blood, isolated PBMCs, or DNA extracted from either of those sample types. On the study overall, not on this receptor specifically: How much clinical and demographic metadata was included differed by source and by participant, and the metadata was provided uncurated.

The CDR3 runs 14 amino acids, cysteine and phenylalanine included. Just CDR3 DNA is preserved here, 42 bases in frame from base 1. The germline V gene sets CDR1 to SQVTM and CDR2 to ANQGSEA. Compared with germline, V lacks 7 bases and J lacks 3 bases; bases without a gene match: 8. Comments on this clone: Its target antigen remains unknown. No clone much larger than this one lies a single base away; base qualities are absent.

The chain employs TRBV29-1 and TRBJ2-2; a stretch of 7 junction bases matches TRBD1. Sequencing was carried out using peripheral blood. The sequence was obtained from a woman older than 75 with COVID-19, enrolled during active disease. The DNA sequence is as follows: TGCAGCGCAAGCAGGGGGATCGACACCGGGGAGCTGTTTTTT. Its product reads: CSASRGIDTGELFF.